Sequencing of this T cell receptor beta chain was carried out in a study of beta chain features in type 1 diabetes. In the case of this clone: Antigen: not known.

The authors obtained over 98% purity in all sorted populations. The study reverse transcribed the entire isolated RNA, so it sequenced expressed TCRB transcripts. An average of about 1.01 million reads was obtained from stem cell-like memory T cell samples. Repertoires were generated with immunoSEQ multiplex PCR, while TCRdb's copy carries only in-frame clones and drops some. The sample holds about 53,000 clones; 50% to 75% are singletons and the top ten take approximately 0.29%. V gave up 4 bases and J gave up 4 bases, with 9 bases separating them. CDR1 is SGHTA, CDR2 FQGTGA, per germline. The CDR3 consists of 13 residues. General study findings and limits: Type 1 diabetes patients had moderately but significantly shorter TCRB CDR3s in all four CD4+ subsets.

V gene TRBV7-3 combines with J gene TRBJ2-3; D gene uncertain. Sequencing was performed on stem cell memory CD4+ T cells from blood. This receptor was obtained from a woman aged 25 to 45 with type 1 diabetes. The CDR3 spells CASSSQRADTQYF. In DNA form, the CDR3 reads TGTGCCAGCAGCTCTCAGCGTGCAGATACGCAGTATTTT. The full variable domain, rest sourced from reference TRBV7-3 and TRBJ2-3, is GAGVSQTPSNKVTEKGKYVELRCDPISGHTALYWYRQSLGQGPEFLIYFQGTGAADDSGLPNDRFFAVRPEGSVSTLKIQRTERGDSAVYLCASSSQRADTQYFGPGTRLTVL.